This passage covers 12 T cell receptor beta chains from one sample sequenced in a study of beta chain features in type 1 diabetes. The isolated RNA, all of it, was reverse transcribed, so expressed TCRB transcripts were what got sequenced. TCRdb's table, derived via immunoSEQ multiplex PCR, lists solely in-frame clones and lacks some. Of approximately 84,000 clones listed, about a third are singletons. The sample consisted of stem cell memory CD4+ T cells from blood. All receptors come from a woman between 18 and 29 years old in good health.

This chain uses TRBV6-5 with TRBJ2-7; a weak D match, TRBD2 (6 bases). Trimming removed 6 bases at V and 2 bases at J, with 11 bases between. There are 13 residues in the CDR3. Germline CDR1 is MNHEY and CDR2 is SVGAGI. The CDR3, as DNA: TGTGCCAGCAGACGAGCGGGCACCTACGAGCAGTACTTC. It is translated as CASRRAGTYEQYF.

This sequence joins TRBV9 and TRBJ2-3, with 9 positions matching TRBD1. Per the germline V gene, CDR1 is SGDLS and CDR2 is YYNGEE. The V gene end was trimmed by 3 bases and the J gene end by 3 bases; junction bases not matched to a gene: 5. This CDR3 has 15 amino acids. The CDR3 loop reads CASSDDRGVTDTQYF. Written as DNA, the CDR3 is TGTGCCAGCAGCGACGACAGGGGGGTGACAGATACGCAGTATTTT. Full variable domain (missing parts from reference TRBV9 and TRBJ2-3): DSGVTQTPKHLITATGQRVTLRCSPRSGDLSVYWYQQSLDQGLQFLIQYYNGEERAKGNILERFSAQQFPDLHSELNLSSLELGDSALYFCASSDDRGVTDTQYFGPGTRLTVL.

The chain employs TRBV18 and TRBJ2-6, with D tentatively TRBD1 (5 bases). The CDR3 loop spans 19 amino acids. Germline V CDR1 and CDR2: KGHSH, LQKENI. Trimming took off 4 bases at V and 2 bases at J, with 21 bases between the two ends. CDR3 sequence: CASSRALRGSGPGANVLTF. The CDR3 DNA reads as TGTGCCAGCTCACGGGCTTTAAGGGGCTCAGGACCTGGGGCCAACGTCCTGACTTTC.

This clone has just a few counts. V and J are TRBV18 and TRBJ2-1, with 12 bases identical to TRBD2. The CDR3 is 17 amino acids. Trimming took 3 bases from V and 2 from J; bases not matched to a gene: 5. Germline values: CDR1 KGHSH, CDR2 LQKENI. The CDR3 reads CASSPWTSGAAYNEQFF. In DNA form, the CDR3 reads TGTGCCAGCTCACCTTGGACTAGCGGGGCCGCCTACAATGAGCAGTTCTTC.

J is TRBJ1-5 and V is TRBV6-4, with D hard to call. The CDR3 totals 14 residues. CDR1 is MRHNA and CDR2 is SNTAGT in the germline V gene. V lost 2 bases to trimming and J lost 8 bases, with 13 bases between them. The CDR3, as DNA: TGTGCCAGCAGTGACCAGGAGGGAAGGGAGCCCCAGCATTTT. Its translation: CASSDQEGREPQHF.

The J gene is TRBJ2-2, the V gene TRBV4-1; 13 nucleotides align to TRBD2. The CDR3 is made up of 20 amino acids. From germline, CDR1 is MGHRA and CDR2 YSYEKL. V was clipped by 2 bases and J by 2 bases; unmatched bases: 11. DNA of the CDR3: TGCGCCAGCAGCCAACGATGGACTAGCGGGAGAGAGGCTAACACCGGGGAGCTGTTTTTT. Translated, it gives CASSQRWTSGREANTGELFF.

This clone turned up a few times. The chain combines TRBV7-2 with TRBJ1-5; 8 bases align to TRBD1. V gave up 5 bases and J gave up 6 bases; unmatched junction bases: 3. The V gene's germline CDR1 is SGHTA and CDR2 FQGNSA. This CDR3 has 13 amino acids. The CDR3 sequence: CASSRQGAQPQHF. CDR3 nucleotide sequence: TGTGCCAGCAGCCGCCAGGGGGCTCAGCCCCAGCATTTT.

This clone was counted only a few times. The V call is TRBV18, the J call TRBJ2-6; TRBD2 might be the D (6 bases). Germline V gives CDR1 KGHSH, CDR2 LQKENI. The CDR3 runs to 18 residues. V dropped 7 bases and J dropped 3 bases, with 22 bases sitting between them. CDR3 sequence reads: CASFHHGTRDFGANVLTF. CDR3 nucleotides: TGTGCCAGCTTTCACCATGGAACCAGGGACTTTGGGGCCAACGTCCTGACTTTC.

This clone appeared a few times. The rearrangement joins TRBV19 to TRBJ1-5; D call uncertain. Trimming left V 7 bases short and J 6 bases short, with 19 bases between. Germline CDR1 and CDR2: LNHDA and SQIVND (reference sequence). The CDR3 is made up of 15 amino acids. The CDR3 spells CASTDLLGRAQPQHF. Here the CDR3 DNA reads TGTGCCAGTACCGACCTCTTAGGGCGGGCTCAGCCCCAGCATTTT. The full variable domain, its missing parts supplied by reference TRBV19 and TRBJ1-5, is DGGITQSPKYLFRKEGQNVTLSCEQNLNHDAMYWYRQDPGQGLRLIYYSQIVNDFQKGDIAEGYSVSREKKESFPLTVTSAQKNPTAFYLCASTDLLGRAQPQHFGDGTRLSIL.

The chain's CDR3 is CASSLVQGAQYEQYF. The CDR3 DNA reads as TGCGCCAGCAGCTTGGTACAGGGGGCTCAGTACGAGCAGTACTTC. The genes are TRBV5-1 and TRBJ2-5, with 9 bases fitting TRBD1. TRBJ2-7 explains the end of the DNA better; the J call may be wrong. The CDR3 loop spans 15 amino acids. The germline gives CDR1 SGHRS, CDR2 YFSETQ.

The chain carries TRBV2 and TRBJ2-5; no clear D gene. This CDR3 has 14 amino acids. Germline assignment: CDR1 SNHLY and CDR2 FYNNEI. Trimming shortened V by 6 bases and J by 1 base, and 12 bases separated the two germline ends. CDR3 in amino acids: CASSLVRSQETQYF. For the CDR3, the DNA is TGTGCCAGCAGCCTAGTCCGGTCCCAAGAGACCCAGTACTTC.

A few counts support this clone. The chain uses TRBV7-2 and TRBJ2-5, with TRBD1 as a possible D gene (5 bases). Germline V gene lookup returns CDR1 SGHTA and CDR2 FQGNSA. V shed 5 bases and J shed 5 bases, with 18 bases lying between them. CDR3 size: 15 residues. In DNA form, the CDR3 reads TGTGCCAGCAGCCCAGGGTGGGCATTATTGGAGACCCAGTACTTC. It specifies CASSPGWALLETQYF.